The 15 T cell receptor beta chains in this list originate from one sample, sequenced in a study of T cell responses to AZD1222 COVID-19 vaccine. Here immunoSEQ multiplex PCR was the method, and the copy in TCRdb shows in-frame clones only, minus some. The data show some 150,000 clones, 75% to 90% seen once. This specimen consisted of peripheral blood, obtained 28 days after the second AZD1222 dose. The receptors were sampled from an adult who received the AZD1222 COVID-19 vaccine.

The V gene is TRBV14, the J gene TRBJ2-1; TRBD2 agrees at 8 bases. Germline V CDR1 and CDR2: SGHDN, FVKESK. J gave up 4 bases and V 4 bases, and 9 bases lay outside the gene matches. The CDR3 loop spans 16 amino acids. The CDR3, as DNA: TGTGCCAGCAGCCCCCTGGGGCGGGGGGAATACAATGAGCAGTTCTTC. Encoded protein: CASSPLGRGEYNEQFF.

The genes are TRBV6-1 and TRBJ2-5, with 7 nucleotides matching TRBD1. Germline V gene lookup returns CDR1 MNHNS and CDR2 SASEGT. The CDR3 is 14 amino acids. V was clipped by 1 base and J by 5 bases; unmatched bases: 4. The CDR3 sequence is CASSEGQGFETQYF. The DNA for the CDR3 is TGTGCCAGCAGTGAAGGACAGGGTTTTGAGACCCAGTACTTC.

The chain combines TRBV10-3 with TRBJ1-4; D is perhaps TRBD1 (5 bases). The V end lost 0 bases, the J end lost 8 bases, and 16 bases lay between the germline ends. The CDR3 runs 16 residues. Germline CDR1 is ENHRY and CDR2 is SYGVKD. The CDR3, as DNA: TGTGCCATCAGTGAGTCGATTAACGGGGGAGGGGAAAAACTGTTTTTT. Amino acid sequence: CAISESINGGGEKLFF.

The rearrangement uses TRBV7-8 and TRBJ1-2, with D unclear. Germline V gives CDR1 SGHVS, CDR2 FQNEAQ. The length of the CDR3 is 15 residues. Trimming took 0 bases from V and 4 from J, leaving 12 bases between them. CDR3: CASSLAPARSYGYTF. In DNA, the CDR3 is TGTGCCAGCAGCTTAGCGCCGGCAAGGAGCTATGGCTACACCTTC.

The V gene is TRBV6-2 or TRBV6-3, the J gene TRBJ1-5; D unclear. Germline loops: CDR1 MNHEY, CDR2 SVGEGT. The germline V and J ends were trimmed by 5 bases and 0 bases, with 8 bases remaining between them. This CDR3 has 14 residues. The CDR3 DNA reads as TGTGCCAGCAGTCGATCAGATAGCAATCAGCCCCAGCATTTT. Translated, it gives CASSRSDSNQPQHF.

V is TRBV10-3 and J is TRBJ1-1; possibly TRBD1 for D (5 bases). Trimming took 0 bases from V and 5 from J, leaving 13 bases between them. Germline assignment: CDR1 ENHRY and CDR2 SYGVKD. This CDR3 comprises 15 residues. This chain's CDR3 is CAISESTGAGTEAFF. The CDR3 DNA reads TGTGCCATCAGTGAGTCGACCGGGGCGGGGACTGAAGCTTTCTTT.

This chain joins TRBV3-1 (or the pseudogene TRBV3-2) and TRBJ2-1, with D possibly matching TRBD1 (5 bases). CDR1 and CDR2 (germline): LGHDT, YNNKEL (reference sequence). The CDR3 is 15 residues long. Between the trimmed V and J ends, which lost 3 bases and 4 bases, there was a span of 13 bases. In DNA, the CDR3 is TGTGCCAGCAGCCACCTAGGGGCTAATTACAATGAGCAGTTCTTC. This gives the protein CASSHLGANYNEQFF.

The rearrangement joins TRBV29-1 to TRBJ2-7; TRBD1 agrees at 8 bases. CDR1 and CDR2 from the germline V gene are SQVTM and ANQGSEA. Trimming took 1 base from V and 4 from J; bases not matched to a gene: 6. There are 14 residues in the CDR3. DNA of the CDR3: TGCAGCGTTGAAGTTCAGGGGGCAATTTACGAGCAGTACTTC. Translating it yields CSVEVQGAIYEQYF.

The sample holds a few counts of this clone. CDR3: CASSQDSSPYEQYF. In DNA form, the CDR3 reads TGCGCCAGCAGCCAAGATAGCAGCCCCTACGAGCAGTACTTC. V usage is TRBV4-1 and J usage is TRBJ2-7, with unresolved D. Trimming took off 0 bases at V and 2 bases at J, with 8 bases between the two ends. There are 14 residues in the CDR3. The germline CDR1 and CDR2 sequences are MGHRA and YSYEKL.

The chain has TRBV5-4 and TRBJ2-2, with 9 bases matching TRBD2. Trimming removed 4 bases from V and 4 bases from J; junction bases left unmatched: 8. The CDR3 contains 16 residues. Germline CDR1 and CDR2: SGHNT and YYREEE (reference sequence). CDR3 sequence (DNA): TGTGCCAGCAGCACAAAAGCGGGAGGTAGCACCGGGGAGCTGTTTTTT. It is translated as CASSTKAGGSTGELFF.

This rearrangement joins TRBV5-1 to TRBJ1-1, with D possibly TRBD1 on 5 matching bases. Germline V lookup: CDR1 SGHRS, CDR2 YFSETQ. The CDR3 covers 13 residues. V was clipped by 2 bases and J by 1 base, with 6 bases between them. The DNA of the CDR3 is TGCGCCAGCAGCTTTACAGGGAACACTGAAGCTTTCTTT. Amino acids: CASSFTGNTEAFF.

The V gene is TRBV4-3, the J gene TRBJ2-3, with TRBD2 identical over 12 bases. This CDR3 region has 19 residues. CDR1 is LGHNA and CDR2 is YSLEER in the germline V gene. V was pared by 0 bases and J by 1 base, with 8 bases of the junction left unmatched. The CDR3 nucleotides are TGCGCCAGCAGCCAAGATTTGCCTAGCGGGAGGGCACGCACAGATACGCAGTATTTT. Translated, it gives CASSQDLPSGRARTDTQYF.

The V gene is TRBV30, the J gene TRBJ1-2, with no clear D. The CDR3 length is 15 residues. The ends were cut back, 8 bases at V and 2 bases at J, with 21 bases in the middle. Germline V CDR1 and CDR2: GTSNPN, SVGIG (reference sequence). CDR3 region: CALNVGSGPNYGYTF. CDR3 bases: TGTGCCCTGAACGTAGGGTCGGGCCCGAACTATGGCTACACCTTC.

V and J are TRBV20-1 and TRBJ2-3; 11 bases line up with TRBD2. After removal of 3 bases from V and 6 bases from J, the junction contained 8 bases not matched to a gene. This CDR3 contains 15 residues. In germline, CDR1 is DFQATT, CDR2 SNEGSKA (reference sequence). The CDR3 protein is CSASRLAGGEDTQYF. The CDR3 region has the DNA TGCAGTGCTAGTCGGCTAGCGGGGGGAGAGGATACGCAGTATTTT.

The CDR3 nucleotides read TGTGCCAGCAGTTTGGTCGCTAGCGCTACGCAGTATTTT. Translating gives CASSLVASATQYF. The rearrangement uses TRBV12-3 or TRBV12-4 and TRBJ2-3, with D possibly being TRBD2 (6 bases). Trimming stripped 3 bases from V and 8 bases from J, with 12 bases between. This CDR3 is 13 amino acids long.